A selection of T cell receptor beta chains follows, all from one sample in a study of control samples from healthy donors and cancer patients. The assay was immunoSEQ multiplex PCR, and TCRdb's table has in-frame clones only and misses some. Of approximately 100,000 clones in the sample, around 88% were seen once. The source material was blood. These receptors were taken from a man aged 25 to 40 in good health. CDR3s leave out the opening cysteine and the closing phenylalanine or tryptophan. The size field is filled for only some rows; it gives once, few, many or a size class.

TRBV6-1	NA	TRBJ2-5	ASSEVVGIQETQY
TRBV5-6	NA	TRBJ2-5	ASSRLGTGEQETQY
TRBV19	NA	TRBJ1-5	ASSTSGTGGGSNQPQH
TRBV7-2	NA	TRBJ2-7	ASSSTSGMVEQY
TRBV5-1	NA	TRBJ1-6	ASSSQGTYNSPLH
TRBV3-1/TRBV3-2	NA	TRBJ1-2	ASSLRTYGYT
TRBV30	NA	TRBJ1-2	AWSVGSGLQAYGYT
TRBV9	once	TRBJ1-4	ASSVEGTFFTNEKLF
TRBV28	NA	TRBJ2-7	ASSTASGTGKIFYEQY
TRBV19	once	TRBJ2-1	ASSKSSGSYNEQF
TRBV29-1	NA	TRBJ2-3	SAPQDTQY
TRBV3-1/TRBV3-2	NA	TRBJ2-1	ASSQEYRSYNEQF
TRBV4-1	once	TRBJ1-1	ASSQNGALNTEAF
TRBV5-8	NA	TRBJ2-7	ASSLFLAHTYEQY
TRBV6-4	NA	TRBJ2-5	ASSDTAGGPETQY
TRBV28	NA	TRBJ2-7	ASSQGQSYEQY
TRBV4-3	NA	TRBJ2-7	ASSRQGTSYEQY
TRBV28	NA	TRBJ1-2	ASSLLGANYGYT